This T cell receptor (beta chain) was identified during a study of HIV-infected children after antiretroviral therapy interruption. Treatment specified: PENTA 11 planned treatment interruption arm or continuous ART arm. Memory CD8+ CD45RO+ CD45RA- T cells were FACS-sorted from thawed PBMCs. The CDR3 is 14 residues long. The V and J ends lost 5 bases and 1 base respectively, with 11 bases between them. RNA-based 3' RACE libraries used unique molecular identifiers. TCRdb re-analysed the 3' RACE reads in MiXCR, keeping a single row per CDR3 protein. The table lists approximately 15,000 distinct CDR3 sequences, around 3.3% of them singletons. This clonotype was seen many times.

The sequence was obtained from a pool of human donors with HIV. The sample was CD45RO+ CD8+ T cells from PBMCs, pooled from several time points, taken from a donor given antiretroviral therapy, either interrupted or continuous. Regarding subset: memory CD8+ CD45RO+ CD45RA- T cells. V gene TRBV12-3 or TRBV12-4 combines with J gene TRBJ1-1; D remains ambiguous. CDR3 loop: CASSTPRENTEAFF. The CDR3, as DNA: TGTGCCAGCAGTACTCCAAGGGAGAACACTGAAGCTTTCTTT.